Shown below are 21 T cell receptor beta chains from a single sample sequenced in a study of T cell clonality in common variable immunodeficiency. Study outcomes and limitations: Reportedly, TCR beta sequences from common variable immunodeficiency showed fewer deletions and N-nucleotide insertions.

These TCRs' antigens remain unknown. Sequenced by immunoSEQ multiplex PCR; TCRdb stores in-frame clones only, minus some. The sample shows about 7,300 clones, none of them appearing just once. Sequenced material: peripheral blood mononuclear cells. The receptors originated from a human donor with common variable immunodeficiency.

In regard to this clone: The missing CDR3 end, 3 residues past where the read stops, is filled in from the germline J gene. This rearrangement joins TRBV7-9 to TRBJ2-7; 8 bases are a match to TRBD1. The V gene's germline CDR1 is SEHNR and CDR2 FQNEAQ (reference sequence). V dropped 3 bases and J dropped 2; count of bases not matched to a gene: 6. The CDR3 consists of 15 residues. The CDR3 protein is CASSLTRQGTYEQYF. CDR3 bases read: TGTGCCAGCAGCTTGACCCGACAGGGGACCTACGAG.

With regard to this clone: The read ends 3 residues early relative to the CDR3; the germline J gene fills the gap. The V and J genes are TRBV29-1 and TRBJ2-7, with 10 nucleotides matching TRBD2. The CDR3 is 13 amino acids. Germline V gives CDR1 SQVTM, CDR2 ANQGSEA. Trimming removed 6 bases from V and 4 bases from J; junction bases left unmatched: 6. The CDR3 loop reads CSVTSGKTYEQYF. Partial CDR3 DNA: TGCAGCGTCACTAGCGGGAAAACTTACGAG.

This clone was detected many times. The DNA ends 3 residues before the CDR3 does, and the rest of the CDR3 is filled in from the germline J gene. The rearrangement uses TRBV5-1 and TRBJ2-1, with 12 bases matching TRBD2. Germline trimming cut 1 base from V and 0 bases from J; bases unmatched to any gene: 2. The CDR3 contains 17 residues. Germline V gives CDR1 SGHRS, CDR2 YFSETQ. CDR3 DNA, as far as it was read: TGCGCCAGCAGCTTGACTAGCGGGAGGCTCTCCTACAATGAG. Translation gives CASSLTSGRLSYNE. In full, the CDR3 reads CASSLTSGRLSYNEQFF. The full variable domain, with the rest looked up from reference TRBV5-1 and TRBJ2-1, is KAGVTQTPRYLIKTRGQQVTLSCSPISGHRSVSWYQQTPGQGLQFLFEYFSETQRNKGNFPGRFSGRQFSNSRSEMNVSTLELGDSALYLCASSLTSGRLSYNEQFFGPGTRLTVL.

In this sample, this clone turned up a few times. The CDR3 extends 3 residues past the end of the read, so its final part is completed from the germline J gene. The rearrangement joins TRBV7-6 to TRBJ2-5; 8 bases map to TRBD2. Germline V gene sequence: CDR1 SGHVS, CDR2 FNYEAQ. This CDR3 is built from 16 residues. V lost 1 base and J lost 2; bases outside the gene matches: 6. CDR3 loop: CASSLVVLAGQETQYF. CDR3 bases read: TGTGCCAGCAGCTTAGTGGTCCTAGCGGGTCAAGAGACC.

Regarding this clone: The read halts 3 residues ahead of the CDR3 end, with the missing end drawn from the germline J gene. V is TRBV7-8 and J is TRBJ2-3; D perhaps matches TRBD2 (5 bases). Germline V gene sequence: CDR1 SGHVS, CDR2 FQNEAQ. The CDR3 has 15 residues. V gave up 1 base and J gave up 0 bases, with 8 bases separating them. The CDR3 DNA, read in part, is TGTGCCAGCAGCTTAGGAGGGTTTAGCACAGATACG. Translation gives CASSLGGFSTDT. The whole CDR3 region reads CASSLGGFSTDTQYF.

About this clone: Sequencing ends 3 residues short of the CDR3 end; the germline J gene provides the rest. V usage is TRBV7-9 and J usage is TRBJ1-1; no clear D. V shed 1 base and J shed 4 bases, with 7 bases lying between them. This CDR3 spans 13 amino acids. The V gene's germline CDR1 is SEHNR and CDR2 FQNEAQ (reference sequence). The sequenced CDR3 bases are TGTGCCAGCAGCTTAGGAGTCGGCACTGAA. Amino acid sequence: CASSLGVGTE. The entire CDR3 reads CASSLGVGTEAFF.

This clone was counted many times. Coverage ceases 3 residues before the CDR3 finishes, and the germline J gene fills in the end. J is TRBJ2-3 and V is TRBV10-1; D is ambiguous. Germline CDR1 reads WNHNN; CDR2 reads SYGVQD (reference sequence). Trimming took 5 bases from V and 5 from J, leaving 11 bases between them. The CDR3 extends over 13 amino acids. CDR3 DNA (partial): TGCGCCAGCAGTCCACCCGTCGGAGATACG. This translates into CASSPPVGDT. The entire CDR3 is CASSPPVGDTQYF.

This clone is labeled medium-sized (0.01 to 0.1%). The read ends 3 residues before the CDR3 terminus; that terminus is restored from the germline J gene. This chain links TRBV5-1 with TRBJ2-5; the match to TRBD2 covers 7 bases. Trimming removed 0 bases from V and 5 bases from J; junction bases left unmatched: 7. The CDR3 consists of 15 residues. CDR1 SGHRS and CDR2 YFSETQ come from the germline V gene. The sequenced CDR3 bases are TGCGCCAGCAGCTTGGTGCGGGAGCCTCGGGAGACC. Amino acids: CASSLVREPRET. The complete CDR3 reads CASSLVREPRETQYF.

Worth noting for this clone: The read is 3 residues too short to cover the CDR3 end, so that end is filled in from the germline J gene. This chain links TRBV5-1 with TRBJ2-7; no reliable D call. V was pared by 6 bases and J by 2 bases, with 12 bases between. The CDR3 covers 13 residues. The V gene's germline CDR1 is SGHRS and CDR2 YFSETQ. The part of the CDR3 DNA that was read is TGCGCCAGCAAAAAAGGCCCCACCTACGAG. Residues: CASKKGPTYE. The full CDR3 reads CASKKGPTYEQYF.

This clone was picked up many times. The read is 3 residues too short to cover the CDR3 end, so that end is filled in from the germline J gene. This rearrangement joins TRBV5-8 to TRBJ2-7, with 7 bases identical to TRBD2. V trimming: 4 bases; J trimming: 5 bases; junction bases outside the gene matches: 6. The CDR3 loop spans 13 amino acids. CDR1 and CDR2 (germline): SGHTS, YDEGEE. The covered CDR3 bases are TGTGCCAGCAGCCGGGGAGGGCCCGACGAG. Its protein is CASSRGGPDE. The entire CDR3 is CASSRGGPDEQYF.

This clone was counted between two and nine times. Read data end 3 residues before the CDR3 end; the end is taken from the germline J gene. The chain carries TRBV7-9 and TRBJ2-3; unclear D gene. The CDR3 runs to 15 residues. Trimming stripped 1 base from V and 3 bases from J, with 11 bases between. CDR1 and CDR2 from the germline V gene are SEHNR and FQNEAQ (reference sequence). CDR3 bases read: TGTGCCAGCAGCTTAGGCTTTTCCGGTACAGATACG. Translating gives CASSLGFSGTDT. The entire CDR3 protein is CASSLGFSGTDTQYF.

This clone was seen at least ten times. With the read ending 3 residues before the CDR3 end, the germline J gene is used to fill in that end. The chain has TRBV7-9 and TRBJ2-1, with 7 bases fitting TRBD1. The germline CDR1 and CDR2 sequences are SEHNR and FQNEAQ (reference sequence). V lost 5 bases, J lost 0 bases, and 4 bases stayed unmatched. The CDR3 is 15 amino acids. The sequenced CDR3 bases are TGTGCCAGCAGCCCCAGGGGGAACTCCTACAATGAG. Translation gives CASSPRGNSYNE. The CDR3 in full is CASSPRGNSYNEQFF.

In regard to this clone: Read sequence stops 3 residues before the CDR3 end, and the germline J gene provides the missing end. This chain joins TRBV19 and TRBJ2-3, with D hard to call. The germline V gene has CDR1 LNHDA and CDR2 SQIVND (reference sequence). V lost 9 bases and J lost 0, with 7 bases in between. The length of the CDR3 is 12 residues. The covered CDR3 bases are TGTGCCAGCTCCCCTAGCACAGATACG. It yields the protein CASSPSTDT. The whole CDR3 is CASSPSTDTQYF.

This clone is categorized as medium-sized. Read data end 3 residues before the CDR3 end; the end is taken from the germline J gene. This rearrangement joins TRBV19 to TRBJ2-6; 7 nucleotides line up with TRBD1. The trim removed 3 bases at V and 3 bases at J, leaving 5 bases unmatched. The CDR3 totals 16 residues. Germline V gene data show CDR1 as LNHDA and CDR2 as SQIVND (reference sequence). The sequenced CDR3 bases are TGTGCCAGTAGTATTCGACAGGGCGATGGGGCCAACGTC. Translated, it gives CASSIRQGDGANV. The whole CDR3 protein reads CASSIRQGDGANVLTF.

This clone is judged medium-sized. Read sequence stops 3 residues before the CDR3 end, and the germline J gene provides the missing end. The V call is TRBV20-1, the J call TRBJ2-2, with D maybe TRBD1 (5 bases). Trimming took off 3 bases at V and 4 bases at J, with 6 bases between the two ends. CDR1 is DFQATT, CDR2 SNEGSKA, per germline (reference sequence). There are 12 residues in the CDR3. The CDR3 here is CSARGPTGELFF. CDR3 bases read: TGCAGTGCTAGGGGGCCCACCGGGGAG.

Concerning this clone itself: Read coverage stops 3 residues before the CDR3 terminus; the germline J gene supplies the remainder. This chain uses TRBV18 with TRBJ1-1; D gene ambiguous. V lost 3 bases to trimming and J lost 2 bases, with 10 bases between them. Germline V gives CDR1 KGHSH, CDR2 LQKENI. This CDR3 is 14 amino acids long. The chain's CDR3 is CASSPGRVNTEAFF. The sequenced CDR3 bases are TGTGCCAGCTCACCTGGCAGAGTCAACACTGAA.

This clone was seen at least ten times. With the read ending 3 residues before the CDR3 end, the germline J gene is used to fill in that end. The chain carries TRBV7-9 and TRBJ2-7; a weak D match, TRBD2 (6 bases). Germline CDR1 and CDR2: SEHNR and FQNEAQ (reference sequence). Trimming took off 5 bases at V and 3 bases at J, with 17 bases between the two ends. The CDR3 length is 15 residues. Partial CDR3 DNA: TGTGCCAGCAGCACACAGGCTCGAGCGGGCTACGAG. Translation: CASSTQARAGYE. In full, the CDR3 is CASSTQARAGYEQYF.

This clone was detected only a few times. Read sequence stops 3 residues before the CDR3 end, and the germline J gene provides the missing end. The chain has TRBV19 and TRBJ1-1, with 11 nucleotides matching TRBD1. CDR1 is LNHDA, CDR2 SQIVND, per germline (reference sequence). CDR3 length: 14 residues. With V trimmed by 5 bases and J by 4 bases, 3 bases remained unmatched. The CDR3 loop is CASSLGTGGTEAFF. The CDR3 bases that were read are TGTGCCAGTAGTCTAGGGACAGGGGGCACTGAA.

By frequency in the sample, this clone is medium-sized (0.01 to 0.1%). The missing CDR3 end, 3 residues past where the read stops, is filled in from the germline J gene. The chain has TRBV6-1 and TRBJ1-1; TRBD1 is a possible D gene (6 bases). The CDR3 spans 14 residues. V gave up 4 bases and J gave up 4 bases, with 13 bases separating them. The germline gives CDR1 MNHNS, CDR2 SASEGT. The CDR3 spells CASSVGGGSTEAFF. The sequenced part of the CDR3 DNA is TGTGCCAGCAGTGTAGGGGGTGGTAGCACTGAA.

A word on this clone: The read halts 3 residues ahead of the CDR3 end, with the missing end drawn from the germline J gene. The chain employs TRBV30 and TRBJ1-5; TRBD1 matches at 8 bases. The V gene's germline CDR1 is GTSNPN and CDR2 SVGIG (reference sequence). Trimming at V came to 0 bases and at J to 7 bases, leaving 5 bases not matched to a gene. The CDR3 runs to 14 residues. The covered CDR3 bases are TGTGCCTGGAGTGTCTTTGACAGGGGACAGCCC. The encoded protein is CAWSVFDRGQP. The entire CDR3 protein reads CAWSVFDRGQPQHF.

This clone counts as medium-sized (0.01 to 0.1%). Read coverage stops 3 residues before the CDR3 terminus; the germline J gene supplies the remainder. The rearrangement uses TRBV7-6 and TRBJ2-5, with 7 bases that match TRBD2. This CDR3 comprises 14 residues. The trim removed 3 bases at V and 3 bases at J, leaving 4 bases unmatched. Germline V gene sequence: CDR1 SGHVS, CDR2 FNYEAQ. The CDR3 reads CASSLSAGEETQYF. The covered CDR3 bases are TGTGCCAGCAGCTTGAGTGCGGGAGAAGAGACC. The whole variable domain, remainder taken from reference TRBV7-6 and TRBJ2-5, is GAGVSQSPRYKVTKRGQDVALRCDPISGHVSLYWYRQALGQGPEFLTYFNYEAQQDKSGLPNDRFSAERPEGSISTLTIQRTEQRDSAMYRCASSLSAGEETQYFGPGTRLLVL.